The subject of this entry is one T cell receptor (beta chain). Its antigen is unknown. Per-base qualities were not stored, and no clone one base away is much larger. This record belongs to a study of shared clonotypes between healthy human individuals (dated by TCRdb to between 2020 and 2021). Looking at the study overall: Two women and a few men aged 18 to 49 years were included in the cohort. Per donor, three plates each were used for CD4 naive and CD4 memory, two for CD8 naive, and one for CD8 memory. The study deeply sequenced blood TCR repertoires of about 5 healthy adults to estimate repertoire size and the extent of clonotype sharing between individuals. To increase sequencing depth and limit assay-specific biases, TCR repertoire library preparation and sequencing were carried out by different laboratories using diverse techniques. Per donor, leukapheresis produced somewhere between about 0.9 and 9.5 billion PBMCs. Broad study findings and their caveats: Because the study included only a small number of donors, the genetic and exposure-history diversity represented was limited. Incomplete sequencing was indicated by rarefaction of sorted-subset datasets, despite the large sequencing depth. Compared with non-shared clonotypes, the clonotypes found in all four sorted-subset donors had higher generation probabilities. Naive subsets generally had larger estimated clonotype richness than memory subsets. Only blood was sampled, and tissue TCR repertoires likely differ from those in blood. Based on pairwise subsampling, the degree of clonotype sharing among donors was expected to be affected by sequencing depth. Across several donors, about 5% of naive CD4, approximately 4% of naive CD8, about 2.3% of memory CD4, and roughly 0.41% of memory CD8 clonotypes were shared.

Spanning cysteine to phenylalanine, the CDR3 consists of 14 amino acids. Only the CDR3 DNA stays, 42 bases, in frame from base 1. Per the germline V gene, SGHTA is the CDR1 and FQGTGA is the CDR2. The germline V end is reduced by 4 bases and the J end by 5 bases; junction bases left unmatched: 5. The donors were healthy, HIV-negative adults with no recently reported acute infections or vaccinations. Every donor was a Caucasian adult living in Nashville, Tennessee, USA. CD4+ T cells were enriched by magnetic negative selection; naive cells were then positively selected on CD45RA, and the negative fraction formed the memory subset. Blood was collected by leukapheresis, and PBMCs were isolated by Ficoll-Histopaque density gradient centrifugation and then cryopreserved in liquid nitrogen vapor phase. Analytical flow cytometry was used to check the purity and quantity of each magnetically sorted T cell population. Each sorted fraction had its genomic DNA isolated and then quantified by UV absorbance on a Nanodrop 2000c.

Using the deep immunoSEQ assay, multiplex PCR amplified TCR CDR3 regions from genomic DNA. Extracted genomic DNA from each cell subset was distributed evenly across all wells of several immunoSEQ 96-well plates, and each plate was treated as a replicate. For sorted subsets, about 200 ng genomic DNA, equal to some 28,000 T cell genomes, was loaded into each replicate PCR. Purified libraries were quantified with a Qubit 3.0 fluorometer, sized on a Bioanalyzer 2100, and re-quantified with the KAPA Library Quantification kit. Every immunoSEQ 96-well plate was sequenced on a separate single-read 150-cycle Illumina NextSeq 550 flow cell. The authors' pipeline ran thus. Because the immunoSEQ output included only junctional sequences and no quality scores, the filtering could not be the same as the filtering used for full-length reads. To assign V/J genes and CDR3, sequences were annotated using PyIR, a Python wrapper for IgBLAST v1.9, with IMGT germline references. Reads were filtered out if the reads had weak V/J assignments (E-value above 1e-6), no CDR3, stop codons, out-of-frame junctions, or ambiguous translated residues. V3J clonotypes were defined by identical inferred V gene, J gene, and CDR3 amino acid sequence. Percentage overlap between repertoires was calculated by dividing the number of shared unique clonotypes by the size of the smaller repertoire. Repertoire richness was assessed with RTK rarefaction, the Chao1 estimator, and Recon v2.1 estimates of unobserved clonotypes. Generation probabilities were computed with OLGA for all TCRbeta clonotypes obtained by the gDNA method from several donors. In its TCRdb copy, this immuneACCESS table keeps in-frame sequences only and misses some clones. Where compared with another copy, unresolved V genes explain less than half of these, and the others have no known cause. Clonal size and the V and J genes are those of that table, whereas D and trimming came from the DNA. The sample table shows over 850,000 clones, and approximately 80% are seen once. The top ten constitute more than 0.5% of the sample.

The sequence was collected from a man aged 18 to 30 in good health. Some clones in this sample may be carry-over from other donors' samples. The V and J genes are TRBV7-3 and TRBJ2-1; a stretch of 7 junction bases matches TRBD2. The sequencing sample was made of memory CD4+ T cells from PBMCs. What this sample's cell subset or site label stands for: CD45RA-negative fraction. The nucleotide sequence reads TGTGCCAGCAGCTCCGCTAGCGGAGACAATGAGCAGTTCTTC. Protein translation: CASSSASGDNEQFF.